Listed below are T cell receptor beta chains from one sample, sequenced in a study of T cells after yellow fever vaccination. Using its own MiXCR run on the 5' RACE reads, TCRdb lists one record per CDR3 protein. The sample carries about 210,000 distinct CDR3 sequences, more than 3% recorded once. Sequenced material: CD4+ T cells sorted from PBMCs, taken 10 days after the yellow fever booster vaccination. The source of these receptors is a man aged 18-30 years who received the YFV17D yellow fever vaccine. The CDR3 runs from the conserved cysteine through the conserved F or W. D genes are given only for firm matches. Not all rows give a size; the values are once, few, many and, for expanded clones, a class.

TRBJ2-3,TRBD2,TRBV14,many,CASSRRLAGALDTQYF,TGTGCCAGCAGCCGACGACTAGCGGGGGCACTGGATACGCAGTATTTT
TRBJ1-4,-,TRBV5-1,many,CASSLVGGSDEKLFF,TGCGCCAGCAGCTTGGTGGGGGGGTCGGACGAAAAACTGTTTTTT
TRBJ2-1,TRBD2,TRBV5-4,many,CASSLGTREDEQFF,TGTGCCAGCAGCCTAGGGACTAGGGAGGATGAGCAGTTCTTC
TRBJ2-5,-,TRBV9,-,CASSVASGETQYF,TGTGCCAGCAGCGTAGCAAGTGGGGAGACCCAGTACTTC
TRBJ2-2,-,TRBV5-1,many,CASSPGQTSHTGELFF,TGCGCCAGCAGCCCCGGACAGACCTCACACACCGGGGAGCTGTTTTTT
TRBJ1-4,TRBD1,TRBV4-1,-,CASSQVTGGDEKLFF,TGCGCCAGCAGCCAAGTGACAGGGGGAGATGAAAAACTGTTTTTT
TRBJ2-5,TRBD2,TRBV7-9,many,CASGSGGMETQYF,TGTGCCAGCGGGAGCGGGGGGATGGAGACCCAGTACTTC
TRBJ1-1,-,TRBV6-5,many,CASSFSPLGNTEAFF,TGTGCCAGCAGTTTTTCCCCGTTGGGGAACACTGAAGCTTTCTTT
TRBJ2-2,-,TRBV2,many,CASSRTMVDTGELFF,TGTGCCAGCAGTAGGACCATGGTAGACACCGGGGAGCTGTTTTTT
TRBJ2-7,-,TRBV5-1,many,CASSREGQSYEQYF,TGCGCCAGCAGCCGAGAGGGACAATCCTACGAGCAGTACTTC
TRBJ2-7,-,TRBV7-2,few,CASSYDRSSYEQYF,TGTGCCAGCAGCTACGACAGGAGCTCCTACGAGCAGTACTTC
TRBJ2-5,-,TRBV5-1,-,CASSSHQETQYF,TGCGCCAGCAGCTCCCACCAAGAGACCCAGTACTTC
TRBJ2-2,-,TRBV7-2,few,CASSLRGLNTGELFF,TGTGCCAGCAGCCTCAGGGGTCTGAACACCGGGGAGCTGTTTTTT
TRBJ1-4,-,TRBV7-2,many,CASSSGGQTEKLFF,TGTGCCAGCAGCTCCGGAGGGCAAACGGAAAAACTGTTTTTT
TRBJ1-6,-,TRBV7-2,many,CASSLEWGRRSPLHF,TGTGCCAGCAGCTTAGAATGGGGTCGGCGATCACCCCTCCACTTT
TRBJ2-7,-,TRBV5-1,many,CASSLAGASEQYF,TGCGCCAGCAGCTTGGCAGGGGCTAGTGAGCAGTACTTC
TRBJ2-3,TRBD1,TRBV28,-,CATRTGDGTQYF,TGTGCCACTCGGACAGGGGATGGTACGCAGTATTTT
TRBJ2-1,-,TRBV5-4,many,CASSGPTSGAGEQFF,TGTGCCAGCAGCGGCCCGACCTCGGGGGCAGGTGAGCAGTTCTTC
TRBJ1-1,-,TRBV6-6,-,CASSYSGQEGMNTEAFF,TGTGCCAGCAGTTATTCGGGCCAGGAGGGGATGAACACTGAAGCTTTCTTT
TRBJ1-2,TRBD1,TRBV27,few,CASRPFGTENYGYTF,TGTGCCAGCAGACCCTTCGGGACAGAGAACTATGGCTACACCTTC
TRBJ2-5,TRBD1,TRBV18,many,CASSPVTGGETQYF,TGTGCCAGCTCACCAGTGACAGGGGGGGAGACCCAGTACTTC
TRBJ2-1,-,TRBV12-3/TRBV12-4,many,CASSSQAVGIKNEQFF,TGTGCCAGCAGTTCCCAGGCAGTGGGGATAAAGAATGAGCAGTTCTTC
TRBJ2-5,TRBD1,TRBV11-2,few,CASRRTGGASQETQYF,TGTGCCAGCAGACGTACAGGGGGCGCCTCCCAAGAGACCCAGTACTTC
TRBJ2-2,-,TRBV25-1,many,CASSDPYTGELFF,TGTGCCAGCAGTGATCCGTACACCGGGGAGCTGTTTTTT
TRBJ2-7,TRBD1,TRBV12-3/TRBV12-4,-,CASSQPGQGYDEQYF,TGTGCCAGCAGTCAACCGGGACAGGGGTACGACGAGCAGTACTTC
TRBJ2-1,-,TRBV7-3,-,CASSSPGAYNEQFF,TGTGCCAGCAGCTCCCCGGGAGCCTACAATGAGCAGTTCTTC
TRBJ1-1,-,TRBV18,-,CASSPWGGLSPGNTEAFF,TGTGCCAGCTCACCATGGGGGGGACTCTCGCCGGGCAACACTGAAGCTTTCTTT
TRBJ2-2,TRBD1,TRBV7-9,few,CASSLRTGSGELFF,TGTGCCAGCAGCTTAAGGACAGGGTCCGGGGAGCTGTTTTTT
TRBJ1-2,-,TRBV15,few,CATSGQTGYGYTF,TGTGCCACCAGCGGCCAGACGGGCTATGGCTACACCTTC